Shown below are 8 T cell receptor beta chains from a single sample sequenced in a study of PD-L1 blockade in urothelial cancer. Profiled with immunoSEQ multiplex PCR; TCRdb holds only in-frame clones, not every one. The data show about 29,000 clones, 84% seen once. Time point here: peripheral blood 6 weeks after treatment start. The material sequenced was PBMCs, taken around atezolizumab (anti-PD-L1) treatment. Every receptor here comes from a man aged 65 to 85 with urothelial cancer.

The rearrangement links TRBV19 to TRBJ2-3; 8 nucleotides agree with TRBD1. The germline V gene has CDR1 LNHDA and CDR2 SQIVND (reference sequence). V shed 6 bases and J 2 bases; nucleotides not matched to a gene: 13. CDR3 size: 17 residues. The CDR3 DNA reads as TGTGCCAGTAGCCCCATCCGGACAGGGACGTACACAGATACGCAGTATTTT. Translation gives CASSPIRTGTYTDTQYF.

The CDR3 loop is CASSYGTVNTEAFF. The CDR3 DNA follows: TGTGCCAGCAGCTACGGGACAGTGAACACTGAAGCTTTCTTT. The chain recombines TRBV13 with TRBJ1-1; 7 nucleotides line up with TRBD1. Germline V CDR1 and CDR2: PRHDT, FYEKMQ (reference sequence). This CDR3 region has 14 residues. After removal of 4 bases from V and 0 bases from J, the junction contained 2 bases not matched to a gene.

The V call is TRBV6-4, the J call TRBJ2-1, with D perhaps TRBD2 (5 bases). Trimming took off 10 bases at V and 3 bases at J, with 19 bases between the two ends. Germline V gives CDR1 MRHNA, CDR2 SNTAGT. There are 15 residues in the CDR3. CDR3 region: CANGEWAQFYNEQFF. The CDR3 DNA reads TGTGCCAACGGGGAGTGGGCTCAATTCTACAATGAGCAGTTCTTC.

V usage is TRBV27 and J usage is TRBJ1-1; no firm D call. V was clipped by 2 bases and J by 1 base, with 5 bases between them. The V gene's germline CDR1 is MNHEY and CDR2 SMNVEV (reference sequence). This CDR3 comprises 13 residues. CDR3 DNA sequence: TGTGCCAGCAGTTTAGAGAGGAACACTGAAGCTTTCTTT. Residues: CASSLERNTEAFF.

The chain couples TRBV5-4 to TRBJ2-2, with a possible D match to TRBD2 (7 bases). Germline values: CDR1 SGHNT, CDR2 YYREEE (reference sequence). V lost 3 bases to trimming and J lost 7 bases, with 19 bases between them. The CDR3 loop spans 16 amino acids. The CDR3 bases are TGTGCCAGCAGCTCCGGGGGGCATCTAGAGGGCGGGGAGCTGTTTTTT. The encoded protein is CASSSGGHLEGGELFF.

The CDR3 DNA follows: TGTGCCAGCGCCCGACAGGGGGGGACCTACGAGCAGTACTTC. It is translated as CASARQGGTYEQYF. The rearrangement uses TRBV6-6 and TRBJ2-7; 9 bases are shared with TRBD1. Germline trimming cut 8 bases from V and 2 bases from J; bases unmatched to any gene: 7. This CDR3 spans 14 amino acids. Germline CDR1 MNHNY, CDR2 SVGAGI (reference sequence).

Here the CDR3 reads CASSPGGSLQPQHF. The CDR3, as DNA: TGTGCCAGCAGCCCGGGCGGGAGTCTTCAGCCCCAGCATTTT. The rearrangement links TRBV9 to TRBJ1-5; no reliable D call. The CDR3 covers 14 residues. Trimming took 4 bases from V and 6 from J, leaving 14 bases between them. Germline CDR1 and CDR2: SGDLS and YYNGEE.

The J gene is TRBJ1-2, the V gene TRBV19, with no clear D. Germline CDR1 and CDR2: LNHDA and SQIVND (reference sequence). The CDR3 covers 13 residues. V was clipped by 3 bases and J by 8 bases, with 13 bases between them. CDR3 amino acids: CASSISRERGYTF. The CDR3 DNA reads as TGTGCCAGTAGTATTAGTCGGGAGCGGGGCTACACCTTC.